This T cell receptor beta chain was recovered during a study of response to subunit inactivated influenza vaccine. Notes on this clonotype: The target antigen is unknown.

TCRdb used MiXCR to reprocess the RT-PCR reads, holding one entry per CDR3 protein. Seen here are some 500,000 distinct CDR3 sequences, 15% to 20% observed once, and the top ten hold roughly 3.1%. Regarding the study as a whole: The authors suggested that few new T cells are recruited per seasonal influenza vaccination.

The receptor was isolated from a man aged 45-69 years who received an inactivated influenza vaccine. This specimen was CD4+ T cells sorted from PBMCs, taken less than 25 months after vaccination.

The CDR3 sequence is CASSPPNRGNYEKLFF. The CDR3 nucleotides read TGTGCCAGCTCACCGCCCAACAGGGGGAATTATGAAAAACTGTTTTTT. The genes are TRBV18 and TRBJ1-4; 8 nucleotides align to TRBD1. The J segment lost 6 bases and the V segment lost 3 bases, leaving 9 bases of the junction unmatched. The CDR3 consists of 16 residues. The germline CDR1 and CDR2 sequences are KGHSH and LQKENI.